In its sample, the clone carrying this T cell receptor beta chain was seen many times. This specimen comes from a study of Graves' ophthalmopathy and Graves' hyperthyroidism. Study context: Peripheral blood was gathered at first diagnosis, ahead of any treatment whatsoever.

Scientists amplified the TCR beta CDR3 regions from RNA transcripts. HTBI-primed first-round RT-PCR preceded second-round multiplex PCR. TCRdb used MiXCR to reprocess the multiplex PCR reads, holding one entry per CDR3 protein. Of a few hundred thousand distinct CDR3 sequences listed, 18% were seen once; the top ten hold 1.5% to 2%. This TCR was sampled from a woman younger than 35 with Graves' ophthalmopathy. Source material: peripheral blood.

CDR3 coding DNA: TGTGCCAGCAGCCAGGGGTATATTAACGAAGCTTTCTTT. Protein sequence: CASSQGYINEAFF. The chain carries TRBV4-2 and TRBJ1-1; D is uncertain. V was pared by 3 bases and J by 8 bases, with 13 bases between. CDR1 LGHNA and CDR2 YNFKEQ come from the germline V gene. The CDR3 is made up of 13 amino acids.